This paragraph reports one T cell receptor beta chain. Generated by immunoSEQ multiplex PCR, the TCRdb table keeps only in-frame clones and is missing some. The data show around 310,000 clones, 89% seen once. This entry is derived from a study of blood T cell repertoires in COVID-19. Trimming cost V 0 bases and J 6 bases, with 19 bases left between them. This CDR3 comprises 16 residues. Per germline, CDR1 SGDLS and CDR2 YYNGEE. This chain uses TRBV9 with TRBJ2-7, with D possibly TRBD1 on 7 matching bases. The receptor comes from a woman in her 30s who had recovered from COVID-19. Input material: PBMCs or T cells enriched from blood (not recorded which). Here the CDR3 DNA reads TGTGCCAGCAGCGTAGAGGGGGGAGACAGGGAGTCCGAGCAGTACTTC. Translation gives CASSVEGGDRESEQYF. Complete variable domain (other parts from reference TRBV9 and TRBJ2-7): DSGVTQTPKHLITATGQRVTLRCSPRSGDLSVYWYQQSLDQGLQFLIQYYNGEERAKGNILERFSAQQFPDLHSELNLSSLELGDSALYFCASSVEGGDRESEQYFGPGTRLTVT.